These 32 T cell receptor beta chains originate from one sample sequenced in a study of T cells in narcolepsy. TCRdb keeps only in-frame clones here, not all; method: immunoSEQ multiplex PCR. The sample yields about 15,000 clones, 65% to 90% seen once. The specimen was memory (CD45RA-) CD4+ T cells from blood. The origin of the receptors is a human donor in good health.

The V call is TRBV6-1, the J call TRBJ2-3, with D unclear. The ends were cut back, 1 base at V and 4 bases at J, with 6 bases in the middle. Looked up from germline, CDR1 is MNHNS and CDR2 is SASEGT. The CDR3 is 13 residues long. The CDR3 DNA reads as TGTGCCAGCAGTGAAGGACCACCAGATACGCAGTATTTT. Amino acids: CASSEGPPDTQYF.

The chain is built from TRBV5-1 and TRBJ1-4; possible D gene TRBD1, 5 bases. Between the trimmed V and J ends, which lost 2 bases and 7 bases, there was a span of 9 bases. Germline CDR1 and CDR2: SGHRS and YFSETQ. The length of the CDR3 is 13 residues. The CDR3 DNA is TGCGCCAGCAGCTTAAATCAGGGTGAAAAACTGTTTTTT. Translating it yields CASSLNQGEKLFF.

This sequence joins TRBV6-1 and TRBJ1-2, with D uncertain. Germline assignment: CDR1 MNHNS and CDR2 SASEGT. The CDR3 has 12 amino acids. The V end lost 4 bases, the J end lost 4 bases, and 7 bases lay between the germline ends. CDR3 sequence: CASSGTAYGYTF. The CDR3 DNA reads TGTGCCAGCAGTGGGACTGCCTATGGCTACACCTTC.

V is TRBV5-1 and J is TRBJ2-7, with D possibly TRBD2 on 6 matching bases. CDR3 length equals 12 residues. Looked up from germline, CDR1 is SGHRS and CDR2 is YFSETQ. The V end lost 5 bases, the J end lost 6 bases, and 12 bases lay between the germline ends. The CDR3 spells CASSLEGIEQYF. The CDR3 DNA follows: TGCGCCAGCAGTCTGGAGGGAATCGAGCAGTACTTC.

Comments on this clone: An end of the junction does not agree with germline; a read error may underlie this. This rearrangement joins TRBV4-3 to TRBJ2-2; 7 bases fit TRBD1. The CDR3 is made up of 15 amino acids. CDR1 and CDR2 (germline): LGHNA, YSLEER. CDR3 DNA sequence: TGCGCCAGCGGCCAGGACAGGATGAACACCGGGGAGCTGTTTTTT. This sequence encodes CASGQDRMNTGELFF.

This rearrangement joins TRBV7-7 to TRBJ2-5; 11 bases map to TRBD2. With V trimmed by 5 bases and J by 2 bases, 4 bases remained unmatched. This CDR3 spans 15 amino acids. The germline V gene has CDR1 SSHAT and CDR2 FNYEAQ (reference sequence). CDR3 region: CASSPSGGPQETQYF. DNA for the CDR3: TGTGCCAGCAGCCCTAGCGGGGGGCCTCAAGAGACCCAGTACTTC. Drawing the rest from reference TRBV7-7 and TRBJ2-5, the complete variable domain is GAGVSQSPRYKVTKRGQDVTLRCDPISSHATLYWYQQALGQGPEFLTYFNYEAQPDKSGLPSDRFSAERPEGSISTLTIQRTEQRDSAMYRCASSPSGGPQETQYFGPGTRLLVL.

This chain links TRBV2 with TRBJ1-4, with D hard to call. The CDR3 is made up of 13 amino acids. Trimming pared 3 bases from V and 6 bases from J, leaving 8 bases between. Germline values: CDR1 SNHLY, CDR2 FYNNEI. The CDR3 loop reads CASSEDADEKLFF. CDR3 nucleotides: TGTGCCAGCAGTGAGGATGCGGATGAAAAACTGTTTTTT.

DNA of the CDR3: TGCGCCAGCAGCGTGGCGGTAGGTCCTGGGGCCAACGTCCTGACTTTC. The encoded protein is CASSVAVGPGANVLTF. V and J are TRBV4-3 and TRBJ2-6; D is unclear. Trimming took 5 bases from V and 2 from J, leaving 13 bases between them. The CDR3 has 16 residues. CDR1 is LGHNA, CDR2 YSLEER, per germline.

The chain uses TRBV7-9 and TRBJ1-1, with D tentatively TRBD1 (6 bases). Germline CDR1 reads SEHNR; CDR2 reads FQNEAQ (reference sequence). V was trimmed by 7 bases and J by 1 base, leaving 16 bases between them. The CDR3 is made up of 15 amino acids. DNA of the CDR3: TGTGCCAGCACCCTACAGGGTTTAACGAACACTGAAGCTTTCTTT. This sequence encodes CASTLQGLTNTEAFF.

The rearrangement joins TRBV5-5 to TRBJ2-7; TRBD1 matches at 9 bases. CDR1 is SGHKS, CDR2 YYEKEE, per germline (reference sequence). V was pared by 4 bases and J by 4 bases, with 9 bases of the junction left unmatched. The CDR3 has 15 amino acids. The CDR3 protein is CASSKGQGVFYEQYF. For the CDR3, the DNA is TGTGCCAGCAGCAAGGGACAGGGTGTGTTTTACGAGCAGTACTTC.

The chain uses TRBV5-1 and TRBJ1-1, with unresolved D. The CDR3 extends over 17 amino acids. The germline CDR1 and CDR2 sequences are SGHRS and YFSETQ. V lost 4 bases, J lost 6 bases, and 25 bases lay in between. CDR3 in amino acids: CASSGMGRMGTSAEAFF. The CDR3 DNA follows: TGCGCCAGCAGCGGGATGGGTCGGATGGGAACAAGTGCTGAAGCTTTCTTT.

The sample holds a few counts of this clone. This chain uses TRBV7-9 with TRBJ2-7; 14 bases match TRBD2. The ends lost 4 bases at V and 2 bases at J; junction bases unmatched: 4. The CDR3 covers 16 residues. The germline CDR1 and CDR2 sequences are SEHNR and FQNEAQ (reference sequence). In nucleotides, the CDR3 is TGTGCCAGCAGCTCGGGACTAGCGGGGGCGGCCTACGAGCAGTACTTC. Amino acids: CASSSGLAGAAYEQYF.

The V gene is TRBV7-2, the J gene TRBJ2-1, with D possibly being TRBD2 (7 bases). Trimming left V 4 bases short and J 6 bases short, with 16 bases between. Germline CDR1 SGHTA, CDR2 FQGNSA. This CDR3 comprises 15 residues. Here the CDR3 reads CASSSTGASGNEQFF. The CDR3 bases are TGTGCCAGCAGCTCAACGGGGGCTAGCGGCAATGAGCAGTTCTTC.

Turning to this clone: A junction boundary mismatches the germline segment, possibly from a read error. The J gene is TRBJ2-5, the V gene TRBV19; no firm D call. The CDR3 sequence is 13 residues long. Germline loops: CDR1 LNHDA, CDR2 SQIVND (reference sequence). In nucleotides, the CDR3 is TGTGCCAGTAGAGGACGGTACCAAGAGGCCCAGTACTTC. Translating gives CASRGRYQEAQYF.

Points on this clone: The identical CDR3 is also encoded by other nucleotide sequences in the sample. The chain employs TRBV19 and TRBJ1-2; D uncertain. V was pared by 2 bases and J by 2 bases, with 18 bases between. Germline CDR1 LNHDA, CDR2 SQIVND (reference sequence). The length of the CDR3 is 17 residues. The CDR3 DNA is TGTGCCAGTAGTATAAGGAATCGCCGAGCCACGAACTATGGCTACACCTTC. Translating gives CASSIRNRRATNYGYTF.

V gene TRBV4-1 combines with J gene TRBJ1-3; D unresolved. Trimming removed 4 bases at V and 3 bases at J, with 10 bases between. CDR1 is MGHRA and CDR2 is YSYEKL in the germline V gene. The CDR3 spans 14 residues. The CDR3 sequence is CASSLGVDGNTIYF. In DNA form, the CDR3 reads TGCGCCAGCAGCCTCGGTGTTGATGGAAACACCATATATTTT.

J is TRBJ2-7 and V is TRBV7-6, with TRBD2 matching over 7 bases. V was clipped by 5 bases and J by 5 bases; unmatched bases: 12. The germline V gene has CDR1 SGHVS and CDR2 FNYEAQ. The length of the CDR3 is 15 residues. The CDR3 region has the DNA TGTGCCAGCAGCCCTAGCGGCGGTACGGCCGACGAGCAGTACTTC. Its protein product is CASSPSGGTADEQYF.

J is TRBJ1-6 and V is TRBV6-4; 8 nucleotides align to TRBD1. V trimming: 3 bases; J trimming: 9 bases; junction bases outside the gene matches: 4. Germline loops: CDR1 MRHNA, CDR2 SNTAGT. The CDR3 is 14 residues long. For the CDR3, the DNA is TGTGCCAGCAGTGAGTCAGGGGGCAGTTCACCCCTCCACTTT. Translating it yields CASSESGGSSPLHF.

On this clone itself: No conserved phenylalanine or tryptophan is present at the end of the CDR3, so a read error is the likely explanation. V gene TRBV7-2 combines with J gene TRBJ2-7; 8 bases line up with TRBD1. Germline V lookup: CDR1 SGHTA, CDR2 FQGNSA. The CDR3 length is 15 residues. The junction had 4 bases not matched to a gene; V was cut back by 1 base and J by 2 bases. This CDR3 is CASSLVGQDPYEQYL. The DNA of the CDR3 is TGTGCCAGCAGCTTAGTGGGACAGGATCCCTACGAGCAGTACCTC.

The rearrangement uses TRBV2 and TRBJ2-5; 12 bases match TRBD2. There are 17 residues in the CDR3. Germline CDR1 SNHLY, CDR2 FYNNEI. The J segment lost 2 bases and the V segment lost 3 bases, leaving 7 bases of the junction unmatched. CDR3 in amino acids: CASSDVRLAGGQETQYF. Here the CDR3 DNA reads TGTGCCAGCAGTGACGTTAGGCTAGCGGGAGGGCAAGAGACCCAGTACTTC. The variable domain in full, with the rest retrieved from reference TRBV2 and TRBJ2-5, is EPEVTQTPSHQVTQMGQEVILRCVPISNHLYFYWYRQILGQKVEFLVSFYNNEISEKSEIFDDQFSVERPDGSNFTLKIRSTKLEDSAMYFCASSDVRLAGGQETQYFGPGTRLLVL.

The chain employs TRBV7-2 and TRBJ2-7, with a weak D call TRBD1 (6 bases). In germline, CDR1 is SGHTA, CDR2 FQGNSA. Trimming cost V 2 bases and J 4 bases, with 15 bases left between them. CDR3 size: 15 residues. The CDR3 nucleotides read TGTGCCAGCAGCTTAAGGGGGAGCCGAACTTACGAGCAGTACTTC. Its protein is CASSLRGSRTYEQYF.

V usage is TRBV9 and J usage is TRBJ1-3, with D possibly TRBD1 on 6 matching bases. The V end lost 0 bases, the J end lost 2 bases, and 12 bases lay between the germline ends. This CDR3 spans 16 amino acids. Germline CDR1 SGDLS, CDR2 YYNGEE. The CDR3 here is CASSVDTGWTGNTIYF. The CDR3 bases are TGTGCCAGCAGCGTAGATACAGGGTGGACTGGAAACACCATATATTTT. Complete variable domain (other parts from reference TRBV9 and TRBJ1-3): DSGVTQTPKHLITATGQRVTLRCSPRSGDLSVYWYQQSLDQGLQFLIQYYNGEERAKGNILERFSAQQFPDLHSELNLSSLELGDSALYFCASSVDTGWTGNTIYFGEGSWLTVV.

Only one count was recorded for this clone. This chain uses TRBV5-6 with TRBJ2-2; D is perhaps TRBD2 (7 bases). Trimming removed 3 bases at V and 5 bases at J, with 14 bases between. CDR1 is SGHDT and CDR2 is YYEEEE in the germline V gene. CDR3 length: 15 amino acids. The DNA of the CDR3 is TGTGCCAGCAGCTGGGGGGGGCGGAGGACCGGGGAGCTGTTTTTT. This translates into CASSWGGRRTGELFF.

The chain has TRBV19 and TRBJ2-2; the D gene is possibly TRBD1 (6 bases). With 6 bases removed from V and 7 bases from J, the gap between germline ends came to 15 bases. CDR1 and CDR2 (germline): LNHDA, SQIVND (reference sequence). The CDR3 contains 14 residues. CDR3 sequence reads: CASRAGARGGELFF. The DNA for the CDR3 is TGTGCCAGTAGAGCCGGGGCCAGGGGCGGGGAGCTGTTTTTT.

This clone has more than one count but fewer than ten. The chain employs TRBV14 and TRBJ1-1; the match to TRBD1 covers 7 bases. Germline V gives CDR1 SGHDN, CDR2 FVKESK. With 2 bases clipped from V and 4 bases from J, the junction kept 4 bases outside the gene matches. This CDR3 region has 14 residues. The CDR3 is CASSQNRGGTEAFF. The CDR3 DNA sequence: TGTGCCAGCAGCCAAAACAGGGGAGGCACTGAAGCTTTCTTT.

The J gene is TRBJ2-1, the V gene TRBV10-3, with TRBD2 matching 7 bases. Unmatched junction bases numbered 5, after V lost 6 bases and J lost 6 bases. The CDR3 consists of 13 residues. CDR1 is ENHRY and CDR2 is SYGVKD in the germline V gene. CDR3 amino acids: CAIRSGLVNEQFF. The CDR3 coding sequence is TGTGCCATCAGGAGTGGACTAGTCAATGAGCAGTTCTTC.

The V call is TRBV25-1, the J call TRBJ1-1, with D uncertain. This CDR3 spans 14 amino acids. From germline, CDR1 is MGHDK and CDR2 SYGVNS. V lost 1 base and J 6 bases, leaving 12 bases between the germline ends. The CDR3 protein is CASSESMGWAEAFF. The CDR3 DNA sequence: TGTGCCAGCAGTGAATCGATGGGGTGGGCTGAAGCTTTCTTT.

The rearrangement uses TRBV10-3 and TRBJ1-1, with a possible D match to TRBD1 (5 bases). The CDR3 sequence is 15 residues long. V lost 10 bases and J 0 bases, leaving 18 bases between the germline ends. CDR1 and CDR2 from the germline V gene are ENHRY and SYGVKD. CDR3 nucleotide sequence: TGTGCCACAGGGAAGGGGCAGACGATGAACACTGAAGCTTTCTTT. Translation: CATGKGQTMNTEAFF.

V gene TRBV19 combines with J gene TRBJ2-3, with D unclear. The CDR3 has 13 amino acids. Trimming pared 1 base from V and 4 bases from J, leaving 6 bases between. Germline V gene lookup returns CDR1 LNHDA and CDR2 SQIVND (reference sequence). Here the CDR3 reads CASSIALSDTQYF. CDR3 nucleotides: TGTGCCAGTAGTATAGCCCTCTCAGATACGCAGTATTTT. Full variable domain (rest looked up from reference TRBV19 and TRBJ2-3): DGGITQSPKYLFRKEGQNVTLSCEQNLNHDAMYWYRQDPGQGLRLIYYSQIVNDFQKGDIAEGYSVSREKKESFPLTVTSAQKNPTAFYLCASSIALSDTQYFGPGTRLTVL.

The CDR3 region has the DNA TGTGCCAGCAGTTTATGGCCCCAGACTAGCGGGGGGGGAGAGCAGTTCTTC. Its translation is CASSLWPQTSGGGEQFF. This chain joins TRBV27 and TRBJ2-1; TRBD2 matches at 14 bases. Germline V CDR1 and CDR2: MNHEY, SMNVEV (reference sequence). The CDR3 sequence is 17 residues long. The ends lost 1 base at V and 10 bases at J; junction bases unmatched: 9.

V is TRBV28 and J is TRBJ2-5, with D possibly being TRBD1 (6 bases). Trimming took off 6 bases at V and 4 bases at J, with 30 bases between the two ends. The CDR3 is made up of 19 amino acids. Germline values: CDR1 MDHEN, CDR2 SYDVKM. CDR3 nucleotides: TGTGCCAGCAGCACCGATTCGGCGGGCGGACAGATGCAAATAGAGACCCAGTACTTC. Its translation is CASSTDSAGGQMQIETQYF.

This chain joins TRBV29-1 and TRBJ2-1, with D possibly being TRBD1 or TRBD2 (6 bases each). Germline lookup yields CDR1 SQVTM and CDR2 ANQGSEA. The CDR3 sequence is 15 residues long. The V and J ends lost 1 base and 0 bases respectively, with 10 bases between them. The CDR3 reads CSVEGTGASYNEQFF. DNA for the CDR3: TGCAGCGTTGAAGGGACGGGGGCCTCCTACAATGAGCAGTTCTTC.